These 20 T cell receptor beta chains were all obtained from the same sample, sequenced in a study of OX40 agonist ivuxolimab in advanced cancers. Sequencing used immunoSEQ multiplex PCR; TCRdb keeps in-frame clones, though not all of them. Of some 140,000 clones listed, about nine tenths are singletons. The source was CD4+ or CD8+ T cells sorted from blood, collected in a trial of the OX40 agonist ivuxolimab. These TCRs come from an adult with an advanced solid tumor such as melanoma, head and neck, liver or kidney cancer.

The chain couples TRBV19 to TRBJ2-2; 7 bases align to TRBD2. This CDR3 contains 15 residues. V lost 7 bases and J lost 5; bases outside the gene matches: 10. Germline CDR1 and CDR2: LNHDA and SQIVND (reference sequence). CDR3 bases: TGTGCCAGTATCTGGCGAGCGGGGTTGACCGGGGAGCTGTTTTTT. Translated: CASIWRAGLTGELFF.

The genes are TRBV5-1 and TRBJ2-1; the D call may be TRBD1 or TRBD2 (5 bases each). V was pared by 4 bases and J by 7 bases, with 15 bases between. Germline V gene data show CDR1 as SGHRS and CDR2 as YFSETQ. The CDR3 loop spans 14 amino acids. The CDR3 sequence is CASSAGTGWNEQFF. The DNA for the CDR3 is TGCGCCAGCAGCGCCGGGACGGGTTGGAATGAGCAGTTCTTC. Using reference TRBV5-1 and TRBJ2-1 for the parts outside the CDR3, the full variable domain is KAGVTQTPRYLIKTRGQQVTLSCSPISGHRSVSWYQQTPGQGLQFLFEYFSETQRNKGNFPGRFSGRQFSNSRSEMNVSTLELGDSALYLCASSAGTGWNEQFFGPGTRLTVL.

A single count supports this clone. The chain recombines TRBV18 with TRBJ1-1, with a possible D match to TRBD1 (5 bases). Germline V gene sequence: CDR1 KGHSH, CDR2 LQKENI. This CDR3 has 12 amino acids. Deletions cut 8 bases from V and 1 base from J, with 8 bases between. CDR3 sequence reads: CASGGGNTEAFF. DNA for the CDR3: TGTGCCAGCGGGGGAGGGAACACTGAAGCTTTCTTT.

This chain connects TRBV28 to TRBJ1-2, with 7 bases lining up with TRBD1. The CDR3 contains 16 residues. J was trimmed by 4 bases and V by 2 bases; bases with no gene match: 10. Germline V CDR1 and CDR2: MDHEN, SYDVKM. In nucleotides, the CDR3 is TGTGCCAGCAGTTTAGAAACCGGGACAGTTGTCTATGGCTACACCTTC. Translation gives CASSLETGTVVYGYTF.

The chain employs TRBV14 and TRBJ2-1; 10 positions match TRBD2. Per germline, CDR1 SGHDN and CDR2 FVKESK. V gave up 4 bases and J gave up 5 bases; unmatched junction bases: 5. The CDR3 extends over 15 amino acids. The CDR3 DNA reads as TGTGCCAGCAGCCGACTAGCGGGTGGGCACAATGAGCAGTTCTTC. This translates into CASSRLAGGHNEQFF.

This rearrangement joins TRBV7-2 to TRBJ1-3; D uncertain. CDR3 size: 19 residues. Germline CDR1 SGHTA, CDR2 FQGNSA. V gave up 2 bases and J gave up 4 bases, with 24 bases separating them. The CDR3 region has the DNA TGTGCCAGCAGCTTACTTCAATTAACCCTCTCTGTCGGAGGAAACACCATATATTTT. It yields the protein CASSLLQLTLSVGGNTIYF.

The rearrangement uses TRBV5-1 and TRBJ2-7; 9 nucleotides line up with TRBD1. Germline CDR1 and CDR2: SGHRS and YFSETQ. Losses at the gene ends were 2 bases for V and 4 bases for J; bases not matched to a gene: 4. The CDR3 extends over 14 amino acids. CDR3 nucleotide sequence: TGCGCCAGCAGCTTATCCGGGACAGGGTACGAGCAGTACTTC. Translated, it gives CASSLSGTGYEQYF.

The gene calls are TRBV27 and TRBJ1-1; the match to TRBD1 covers 9 bases. Per the germline V gene, CDR1 is MNHEY and CDR2 is SMNVEV (reference sequence). This CDR3 has 15 residues. Trimming removed 1 base from V and 5 bases from J; junction bases left unmatched: 5. The CDR3 DNA reads TGTGCCAGCAGTTTATACCGGGACAGGGCGACTGAAGCTTTCTTT. Translation: CASSLYRDRATEAFF.

This rearrangement joins TRBV9 to TRBJ2-7; no reliable D call. The CDR3 consists of 15 residues. Germline CDR1 is SGDLS and CDR2 is YYNGEE. With 0 bases removed from V and 2 bases from J, the gap between germline ends came to 12 bases. DNA for the CDR3: TGTGCCAGCAGCGTAGCAGCAGGTTCTGCCTACGAGCAGTACTTC. Translated, it gives CASSVAAGSAYEQYF.

The chain recombines TRBV27 with TRBJ2-5, with D possibly TRBD2 on 7 matching bases. The CDR3 has 16 residues. In germline, CDR1 is MNHEY, CDR2 SMNVEV (reference sequence). Trimming cost V 4 bases and J 4 bases, with 19 bases left between them. The CDR3 sequence: CASSSTGGRVGETQYF. Written as DNA, the CDR3 is TGTGCCAGCAGTTCGACGGGGGGCAGGGTGGGAGAGACCCAGTACTTC.

CDR3 in amino acids: CASRASGSYNEQFF. CDR3 DNA: TGTGCCAGCAGAGCTAGCGGCTCCTACAATGAGCAGTTCTTC. The chain links TRBV6-1 to TRBJ2-1; 7 positions agree with TRBD2. This CDR3 region has 14 residues. V lost 6 bases, J lost 0 bases, and 2 bases stayed unmatched. Germline V CDR1 and CDR2: MNHNS, SASEGT.

The V and J genes are TRBV27 and TRBJ2-6, with D unclear. The CDR3 is made up of 17 amino acids. Trimming pared 0 bases from V and 2 bases from J, leaving 11 bases between. Germline V gene data show CDR1 as MNHEY and CDR2 as SMNVEV (reference sequence). CDR3 nucleotides: TGTGCCAGCAGTTTATCAGGGATGTTGGCTGGGGCCAACGTCCTGACTTTC. Translation gives CASSLSGMLAGANVLTF.

This clone was counted a single time. This chain connects TRBV28 to TRBJ1-2, with 7 bases that match TRBD1. The length of the CDR3 is 15 residues. V was pared by 2 bases and J by 1 base, with 4 bases of the junction left unmatched. Germline CDR1 MDHEN, CDR2 SYDVKM. CDR3 amino acids: CASSLLTGINYGYTF. The CDR3 DNA is TGTGCCAGCAGTTTACTGACAGGGATTAACTATGGCTACACCTTC.

V and J are TRBV4-3 and TRBJ2-3, with 7 bases that match TRBD1. J gave up 1 base and V 1 base, and 2 bases lay outside the gene matches. Germline V lookup: CDR1 LGHNA, CDR2 YSLEER. This CDR3 region has 15 residues. The CDR3 DNA sequence: TGCGCCAGCAGCCAAGGAGGGGGCCGCACAGATACGCAGTATTTT. Protein: CASSQGGGRTDTQYF.

The chain recombines TRBV18 with TRBJ1-3, with D perhaps matching TRBD1 (5 bases). V lost 6 bases and J lost 0, with 18 bases in between. CDR1 and CDR2 (germline): KGHSH, LQKENI. The CDR3 runs to 17 residues. The CDR3 DNA reads TGTGCCAGCTCGAGAGTGACGGACAACAGCTCTGGAAACACCATATATTTT. It yields the protein CASSRVTDNSSGNTIYF.

This chain connects TRBV6-5 to TRBJ2-7; 7 nucleotides agree with TRBD1. The ends lost 0 bases at V and 3 bases at J; junction bases unmatched: 5. This CDR3 contains 15 residues. Germline V lookup: CDR1 MNHEY, CDR2 SVGAGI. CDR3: CASSYSISGGYEQYF. In DNA, the CDR3 is TGTGCCAGCAGTTACTCGATTTCAGGGGGCTACGAGCAGTACTTC.

The chain recombines TRBV9 with TRBJ1-4; maybe TRBD1 (5 bases). This CDR3 has 15 amino acids. CDR1 and CDR2 (germline): SGDLS, YYNGEE. V lost 7 bases and J lost 5, with 18 bases in between. The CDR3: CASGYGAVENEKLFF. The CDR3 DNA reads as TGTGCCAGCGGCTACGGGGCGGTCGAAAATGAAAAACTGTTTTTT. Supplemented by reference TRBV9 and TRBJ1-4, the full variable domain reads DSGVTQTPKHLITATGQRVTLRCSPRSGDLSVYWYQQSLDQGLQFLIQYYNGEERAKGNILERFSAQQFPDLHSELNLSSLELGDSALYFCASGYGAVENEKLFFGSGTQLSVL.

This chain links TRBV4-3 with TRBJ1-2; a possible D gene is TRBD1 (5 bases). Germline V gene data show CDR1 as LGHNA and CDR2 as YSLEER. The CDR3 length is 15 residues. V lost 4 bases, J lost 1 base, and 13 bases lay in between. CDR3 sequence (DNA): TGCGCCAGCAGCCGAGACTTTGGGGGTAACTATGGCTACACCTTC. This codes for CASSRDFGGNYGYTF.

This chain joins TRBV5-8 and TRBJ1-1; tentative D call: TRBD1 (5 bases). Trimming stripped 4 bases from V and 4 bases from J, with 14 bases between. Germline lookup yields CDR1 SGHTS and CDR2 YDEGEE. The CDR3 is 14 residues long. The CDR3 DNA is TGTGCCAGCAGCCCAACGGGGGGGTCCACTGAAGCTTTCTTT. Translation: CASSPTGGSTEAFF.

The J gene is TRBJ1-1, the V gene TRBV6-5; D remains ambiguous. This CDR3 has 13 amino acids. With 7 bases removed from V and 5 bases from J, the gap between germline ends came to 14 bases. Germline lookup yields CDR1 MNHEY and CDR2 SVGAGI. The CDR3 spells CASTLAGGTEAFF. In DNA form, the CDR3 reads TGTGCCAGCACCTTAGCGGGAGGAACTGAAGCTTTCTTT.